These 6 T cell receptor beta chains came from one sample sequenced in a study of spatial heterogeneity in lung cancer (dated by TCRdb to between 2018 and 2021). Summary of the overall study and its limitations: The tumor nonsynonymous mutation count correlated with the number of expanded alpha and beta TCRs within the tumor.

Sample time point, as interpreted from the label and publication: sample taken at primary tumor resection. Libraries were made using 5' RACE. The data were produced on a NextSeq 500. TCRdb reran the public reads through fastp at Q25 and MiXCR, keeping productive beta chains. Each entry is one CDR3 protein sequence, shown with its most common DNA and genes. Counted in this sample were around 13,000 distinct CDR3 sequences; about 5% of them appeared once. About 35% of the sample lies in the top ten. These receptors have no identified antigens. The specimen comprised lung tumor tissue, sampled at surgery. All receptors come from a male donor with early-stage non-small cell lung cancer.

The J gene is TRBJ2-2, the V gene TRBV7-4, with TRBD2 matching over 9 bases. V trimming: 2 bases; J trimming: 2 bases; junction bases outside the gene matches: 3. CDR3 length: 16 amino acids. Germline V gene lookup returns CDR1 SGHVT and CDR2 SQSDAQ. Here the CDR3 reads CASSLHSGGNTGELFF. The CDR3 nucleotides are TGTGCCAGCAGCTTACATAGCGGGGGCAACACCGGGGAGCTGTTTTTT.

In its sample, this clonotype was seen many times. This rearrangement joins TRBV6-1 to TRBJ1-3; D may be TRBD1 (6 bases). CDR3 length: 15 residues. V was shortened by 4 bases and J by 4 bases, with 14 bases between the two germline ends. Germline loops: CDR1 MNHNS, CDR2 SASEGT. In DNA, the CDR3 is TGTGCCAGCAGTGTCCAACAGGGAAGGGGAAACACCATATATTTT. The encoded protein is CASSVQQGRGNTIYF.

This clonotype was seen repeatedly, ten times or more. The rearrangement uses TRBV29-1 and TRBJ2-1; TRBD2 matches 7 bases. V shed 6 bases and J 5 bases; nucleotides not matched to a gene: 7. The CDR3 is 13 residues long. CDR1 and CDR2 (germline): SQVTM, ANQGSEA. The CDR3 loop is CSVIAGFNNEQFF. The CDR3, as DNA: TGCAGCGTCATAGCGGGTTTTAACAATGAGCAGTTCTTC.

This clonotype occurred many times. The J gene is TRBJ1-5, the V gene TRBV6-6; 8 nucleotides line up with TRBD1. The V and J ends lost 6 bases and 0 bases, in that order; junction bases with no gene match: 7. Per germline, CDR1 MNHNY and CDR2 SVGAGI (reference sequence). The CDR3 contains 16 residues. CDR3 sequence (DNA): TGTGCCAGCAGGCTTCAGGGGGCCTATAGCAATCAGCCCCAGCATTTT. The encoded protein is CASRLQGAYSNQPQHF.

This clonotype was counted a single time. This may come from a read error, since a much larger clone is one base off. This chain connects TRBV28 to TRBJ1-6; D gene unclear. CDR1 and CDR2 from the germline V gene are MDHEN and SYDVKM. The CDR3 runs to 12 residues. The CDR3 loop reads CVSSVANSPLHF. CDR3 sequence (DNA): TGTGTCAGCAGTGTCGCTAATTCACCCCTCCACTTT.

Ten or more counts support this clonotype. This chain links TRBV7-3 with TRBJ2-5, with TRBD2 matching 7 bases. This CDR3 is built from 15 residues. Germline assignment: CDR1 SGHTA and CDR2 FQGTGA. Trimming took 1 base from V and 2 from J; bases not matched to a gene: 4. For the CDR3, the DNA is TGTGCCAGCAGCTTAATGGCGGGGGAGCAAGAGACCCAGTACTTC. This encodes CASSLMAGEQETQYF.